The subject of this entry is one TCR beta chain. This CDR3 has 15 amino acids. J lost 4 bases, V lost 3 bases, and 9 bases had no gene match. The germline gives CDR1 SQVTM, CDR2 ANQGSEA. Preparation of the TCRbeta library used unique molecular identifiers. TCRdb re-derived calls from the PCR reads in MiXCR, one entry per CDR3 protein. The repertoire includes about 500,000 distinct CDR3 sequences, 32% of them detected once, and about 2.3% sits in the top ten. This sample was included in a study of T-cell reconstitution after alpha-beta-depleted transplantation in children. The input for sequencing was PBMCs from the stem cell graft donor, taken from the stem cell graft. The chain has TRBV29-1 and TRBJ2-1; the match to TRBD2 covers 7 bases. The TCR originated in a human donor who donated a stem cell graft to a child with aplastic anemia. The CDR3 protein is CSVDRLAEPYNEQFF. The DNA of the CDR3 is TGCAGCGTTGATCGCCTAGCGGAACCATACAATGAGCAGTTCTTC.